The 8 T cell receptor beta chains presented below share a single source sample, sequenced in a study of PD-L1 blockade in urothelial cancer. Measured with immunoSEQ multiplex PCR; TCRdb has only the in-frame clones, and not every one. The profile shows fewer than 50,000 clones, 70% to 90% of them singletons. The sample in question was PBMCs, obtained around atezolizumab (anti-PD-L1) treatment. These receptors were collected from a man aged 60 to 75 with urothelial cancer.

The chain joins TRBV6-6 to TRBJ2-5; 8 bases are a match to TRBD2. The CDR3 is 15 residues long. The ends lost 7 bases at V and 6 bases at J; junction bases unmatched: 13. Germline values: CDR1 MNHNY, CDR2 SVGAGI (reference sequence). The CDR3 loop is CASNPRGGMSKTQYF. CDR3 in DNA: TGTGCCAGCAACCCCCGGGGGGGCATGTCGAAGACCCAGTACTTC.

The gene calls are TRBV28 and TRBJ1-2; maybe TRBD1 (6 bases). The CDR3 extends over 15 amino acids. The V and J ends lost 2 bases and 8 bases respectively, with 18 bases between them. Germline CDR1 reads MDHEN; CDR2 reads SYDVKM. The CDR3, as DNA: TGTGCCAGCAGTTTAGGGGGCCCGGGTTTGAGGGGCTACACCTTC. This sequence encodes CASSLGGPGLRGYTF.

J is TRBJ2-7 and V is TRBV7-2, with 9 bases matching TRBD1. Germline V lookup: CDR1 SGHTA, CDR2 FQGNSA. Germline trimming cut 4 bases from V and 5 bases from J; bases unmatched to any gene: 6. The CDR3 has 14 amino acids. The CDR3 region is CASSSRDRVHEQYF. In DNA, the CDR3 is TGTGCCAGCAGCTCCCGGGACAGGGTCCACGAGCAGTACTTC.

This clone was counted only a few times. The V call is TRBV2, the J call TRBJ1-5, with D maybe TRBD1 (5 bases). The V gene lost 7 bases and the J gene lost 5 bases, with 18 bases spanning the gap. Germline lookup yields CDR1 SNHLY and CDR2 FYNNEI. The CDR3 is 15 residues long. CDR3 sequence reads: CASTAGYGSDQPQHF. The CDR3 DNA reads TGTGCCAGCACCGCAGGGTACGGTTCGGATCAGCCCCAGCATTTT.

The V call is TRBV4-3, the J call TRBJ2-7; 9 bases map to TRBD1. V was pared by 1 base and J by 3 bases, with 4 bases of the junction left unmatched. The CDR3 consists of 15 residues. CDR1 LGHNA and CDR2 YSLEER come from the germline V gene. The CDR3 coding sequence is TGCGCCAGCAGCCAAGCCTACAGGGGGCACTACGAGCAGTACTTC. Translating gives CASSQAYRGHYEQYF.

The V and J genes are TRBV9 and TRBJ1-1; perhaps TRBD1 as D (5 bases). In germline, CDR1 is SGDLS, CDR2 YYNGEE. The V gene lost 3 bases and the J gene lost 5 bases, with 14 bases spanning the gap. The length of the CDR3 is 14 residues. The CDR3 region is CASSGAGGRTEAFF. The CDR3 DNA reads TGTGCCAGCAGCGGTGCGGGGGGAAGGACTGAAGCTTTCTTT. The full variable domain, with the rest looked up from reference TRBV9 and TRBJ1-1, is DSGVTQTPKHLITATGQRVTLRCSPRSGDLSVYWYQQSLDQGLQFLIQYYNGEERAKGNILERFSAQQFPDLHSELNLSSLELGDSALYFCASSGAGGRTEAFFGQGTRLTVV.

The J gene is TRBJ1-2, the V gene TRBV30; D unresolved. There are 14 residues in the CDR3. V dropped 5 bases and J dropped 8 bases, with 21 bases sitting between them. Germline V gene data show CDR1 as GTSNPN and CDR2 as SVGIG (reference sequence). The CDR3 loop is CAWSSGGDAGGYTF. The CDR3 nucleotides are TGTGCCTGGTCCTCCGGCGGGGATGCGGGGGGCTACACCTTC.

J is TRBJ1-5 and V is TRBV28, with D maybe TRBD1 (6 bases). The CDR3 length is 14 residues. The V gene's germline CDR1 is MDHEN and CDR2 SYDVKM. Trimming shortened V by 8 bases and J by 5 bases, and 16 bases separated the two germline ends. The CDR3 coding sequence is TGTGCCAGCGCACTACCGGACAGATATCAGCCCCAGCATTTT. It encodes CASALPDRYQPQHF.